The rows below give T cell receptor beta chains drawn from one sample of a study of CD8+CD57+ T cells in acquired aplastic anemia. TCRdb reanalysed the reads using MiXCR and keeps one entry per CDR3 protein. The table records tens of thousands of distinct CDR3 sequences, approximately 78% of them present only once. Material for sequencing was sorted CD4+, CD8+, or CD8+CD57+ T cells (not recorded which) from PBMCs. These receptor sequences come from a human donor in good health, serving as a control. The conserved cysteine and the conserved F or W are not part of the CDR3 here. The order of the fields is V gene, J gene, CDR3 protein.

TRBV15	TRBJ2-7	ATSRDPSSEQY
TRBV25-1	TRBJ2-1	ASSQRGGTRGNEQF
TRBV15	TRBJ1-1	ATSITGTEAF
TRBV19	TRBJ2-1	ASSMWTVSYNEQF
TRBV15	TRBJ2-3	ATSGDSNTDTQY
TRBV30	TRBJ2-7	AWSVVLGDEQY
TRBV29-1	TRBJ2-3	SVSTDTQY
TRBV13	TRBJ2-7	ASSFEGEVREQY
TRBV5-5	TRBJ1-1	ASSLDLPGTEAF
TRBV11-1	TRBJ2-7	ASSLVTPGKQY